These T cell receptor beta chains were read from a single sample in a study of cytomegalovirus exposure and HLA in healthy donors. Libraries were prepared by immunoSEQ multiplex PCR; TCRdb keeps only in-frame clonotypes and omits some of them. The table has approximately 84,000 clones, 70% to 85% seen once. The material sequenced was PBMCs. The receptors originated from a man aged 40-55 years in good health and CMV-seropositive. The CDR3 runs from the conserved cysteine through the conserved F or W. Each record gives: V gene, D gene, clone size, J gene, CDR3 protein, CDR3 DNA. D genes are given only for firm matches. A row's size may be missing; if present it is once, few, many or a size class.

TRBV5-8,.,.,TRBJ2-7,CASSLGHSYEQYF,TGTGCCAGCAGCTTGGGACACTCCTACGAGCAGTACTTC
TRBV6-5,.,few,TRBJ1-1,CASSYGATEAFF,TGTGCCAGCAGTTACGGGGCCACTGAAGCTTTCTTT
TRBV7-9,.,.,TRBJ1-1,CASSLGRGGDEAFF,TGTGCCAGCAGCTTAGGTCGAGGAGGGGATGAAGCTTTCTTT
TRBV19,TRBD1,.,TRBJ1-2,CASSIPDRGGYGYTF,TGTGCCAGTAGTATCCCGGACAGGGGTGGCTATGGCTACACCTTC
TRBV5-1,TRBD1,few,TRBJ2-7,CASSSEETGGYEQYF,TGCGCCAGCAGCTCCGAGGAGACAGGGGGGTACGAGCAGTACTTC
TRBV11-2,.,few,TRBJ1-2,CASSPSGSPVGYTF,TGTGCCAGCAGCCCCAGCGGGTCCCCGGTAGGCTACACCTTC
TRBV7-9,TRBD2,few,TRBJ2-1,CASSLLAGNDEQFF,TGTGCCAGCAGCTTACTAGCGGGGAACGATGAGCAGTTCTTC
TRBV5-4,TRBD1,once,TRBJ2-3,CASSLPRRDRRTDTQYF,TGTGCCAGCAGCTTGCCCCGCCGGGACAGGCGCACAGATACGCAGTATTTT
TRBV5-1,.,.,TRBJ2-3,CASSPLGNTDTQYF,TGCGCCAGCAGCCCCCTGGGCAACACAGATACGCAGTATTTT
TRBV10-3,TRBD2,.,TRBJ2-5,CAISLLAGEETQYF,TGTGCCATCAGTTTGTTAGCGGGGGAAGAGACCCAGTACTTC
TRBV5-1,.,.,TRBJ2-1,CASSLEGEEQFF,TGCGCCAGCAGCTTGGAGGGGGAAGAGCAATTCTTC
TRBV9,.,.,TRBJ1-2,CASSALGRPSNYGYTF,TGTGCCAGCAGCGCCTTGGGCAGGCCATCCAACTATGGCTACACCTTC
TRBV6-5,TRBD1,.,TRBJ2-7,CASSYHGTGAAEQYF,TGTGCCAGCAGTTACCATGGGACAGGGGCCGCCGAGCAGTACTTC
TRBV19,TRBD2,.,TRBJ2-3,CASSIGGETDTQYF,TGTGCCAGTAGTATCGGGGGGGAAACAGATACGCAGTATTTT
TRBV30,.,.,TRBJ1-5,CAWSYHIGGNQPQHF,TGTGCCTGGAGTTACCACATCGGAGGCAATCAGCCCCAGCATTTT
TRBV11-2,.,.,TRBJ1-1,CASSLASVRELYTEAFF,TGTGCCAGCAGCTTAGCTTCCGTGAGGGAGTTGTACACTGAAGCTTTCTTT
TRBV5-4,.,.,TRBJ2-4,CASSRGTLDHQYF,TGTGCCAGCAGCCGCGGGACGCTGGACCATCAGTACTTC
TRBV7-7,TRBD1,.,TRBJ1-4,CASSTGTGGEKLFF,TGTGCCAGCAGCACCGGGACAGGGGGTGAAAAACTGTTTTTT
TRBV19,TRBD1,.,TRBJ1-5,CATLTTGAKSNQPQHF,TGTGCCACCCTTACCACAGGGGCAAAAAGCAATCAGCCCCAGCATTTT
TRBV5-4,.,.,TRBJ2-5,CASSLVTRPKETQYF,TGTGCCAGCAGCTTGGTGACTAGGCCCAAAGAGACCCAGTACTTC
TRBV2,.,once,TRBJ2-3,CASMPSADTQYF,TGTGCCAGCATGCCTAGCGCAGATACGCAGTATTTT
TRBV6-1,.,.,TRBJ1-1,CASSESVNTEAFF,TGTGCCAGCAGTGAATCGGTGAACACTGAAGCTTTCTTT
TRBV10-2,.,once,TRBJ2-3,CASSEFSPTDTQYF,TGCGCCAGCAGTGAGTTTAGCCCCACAGATACGCAGTATTTT
TRBV30,.,.,TRBJ2-6,CAWGRGDGANVLTF,TGTGCCTGGGGCAGGGGGGACGGGGCCAACGTCCTGACTTTC
TRBV11-2,.,.,TRBJ1-2,CASSLPGDGYTF,TGTGCCAGCAGCTTACCCGGGGATGGCTACACCTTC
TRBV7-2,.,.,TRBJ2-7,CASSFGTRNYEQYF,TGTGCCAGCAGCTTTGGGACAAGGAACTACGAGCAGTACTTC
TRBV7-9,.,.,TRBJ1-5,CASSLRVNQPQHF,TGTGCCAGCAGCCTCAGGGTTAATCAGCCCCAGCATTTT
TRBV18,.,many,TRBJ1-5,CASSLPGGVQPQHF,TGTGCCAGCTCACTCCCCGGGGGTGTACAGCCCCAGCATTTT
TRBV9,.,few,TRBJ2-5,CASSVEQRTETQYF,TGTGCCAGCAGCGTAGAGCAGCGGACAGAGACCCAGTACTTC
TRBV19,.,.,TRBJ1-1,CASRRGRQGNTEAFF,TGTGCCAGTAGGCGGGGACGGCAAGGGAACACTGAAGCTTTCTTT
TRBV5-4,.,.,TRBJ2-7,CASIGTGTNEQYF,TGTGCCAGCATTGGAACAGGAACCAACGAGCAGTACTTC
TRBV30,.,.,TRBJ1-5,CAWSVYGGVVGQPQHF,TGTGCCTGGAGTGTATATGGGGGGGTGGTTGGCCAGCCCCAGCATTTT
TRBV10-1,.,.,TRBJ1-4,CASSPGGQGGDDRRKLFF,TGCGCCAGCAGTCCCGGCGGGCAGGGAGGCGATGATCGGCGAAAACTGTTTTTT
TRBV2,TRBD1,.,TRBJ1-5,CASRPQGGGSNQPQHF,TGTGCCAGCAGGCCACAGGGGGGCGGCAGCAATCAGCCCCAGCATTTT
TRBV6-5,TRBD1,.,TRBJ2-2,CASSRDRGRSGELFF,TGTGCCAGCAGCCGGGACAGGGGTCGGTCCGGGGAGCTGTTTTTT
TRBV5-5,.,.,TRBJ1-1,CASSFGGYTEAFF,TGTGCCAGCAGCTTTGGGGGGTACACTGAAGCTTTCTTC
TRBV29-1,TRBD2,.,TRBJ2-2,CSAPRTSGDTGELFF,TGCAGCGCCCCCCGGACTAGCGGAGATACCGGGGAGCTGTTTTTT
TRBV2,.,.,TRBJ2-7,CASSPSGGIYEQYF,TGTGCCAGCAGTCCCTCTGGGGGCATCTACGAGCAGTACTTC